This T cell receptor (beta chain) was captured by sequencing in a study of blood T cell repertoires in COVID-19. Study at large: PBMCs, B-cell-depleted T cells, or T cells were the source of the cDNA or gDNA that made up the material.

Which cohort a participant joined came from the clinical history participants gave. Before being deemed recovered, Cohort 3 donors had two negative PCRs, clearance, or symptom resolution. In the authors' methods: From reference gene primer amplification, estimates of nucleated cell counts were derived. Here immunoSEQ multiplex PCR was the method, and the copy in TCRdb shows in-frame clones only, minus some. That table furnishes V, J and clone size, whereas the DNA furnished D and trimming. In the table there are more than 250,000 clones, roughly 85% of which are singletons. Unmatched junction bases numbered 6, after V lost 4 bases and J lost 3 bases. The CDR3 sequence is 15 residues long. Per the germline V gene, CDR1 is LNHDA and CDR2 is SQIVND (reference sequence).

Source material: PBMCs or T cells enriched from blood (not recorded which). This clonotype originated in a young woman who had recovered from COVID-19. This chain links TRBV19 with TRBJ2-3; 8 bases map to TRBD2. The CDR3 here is CASSTSGGLTDTQYF. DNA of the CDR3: TGTGCCAGTAGTACCAGCGGGGGCCTGACAGATACGCAGTATTTT.